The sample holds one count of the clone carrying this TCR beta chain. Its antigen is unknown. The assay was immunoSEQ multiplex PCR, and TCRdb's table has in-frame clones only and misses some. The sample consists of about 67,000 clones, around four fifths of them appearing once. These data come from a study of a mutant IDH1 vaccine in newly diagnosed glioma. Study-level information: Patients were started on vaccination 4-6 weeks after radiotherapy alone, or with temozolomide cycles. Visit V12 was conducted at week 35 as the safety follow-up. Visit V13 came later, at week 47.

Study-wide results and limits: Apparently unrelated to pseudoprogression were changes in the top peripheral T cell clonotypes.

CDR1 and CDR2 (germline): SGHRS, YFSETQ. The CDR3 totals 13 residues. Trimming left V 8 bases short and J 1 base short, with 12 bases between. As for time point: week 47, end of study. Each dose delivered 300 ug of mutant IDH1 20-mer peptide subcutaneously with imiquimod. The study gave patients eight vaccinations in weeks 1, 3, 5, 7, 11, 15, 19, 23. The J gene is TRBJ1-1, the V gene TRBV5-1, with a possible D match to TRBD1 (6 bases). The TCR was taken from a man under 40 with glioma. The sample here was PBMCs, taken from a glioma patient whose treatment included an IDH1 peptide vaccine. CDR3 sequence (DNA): TGCGCCAGTTACCACAGGGCGAACACTGAAGCTTTCTTT. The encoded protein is CASYHRANTEAFF.